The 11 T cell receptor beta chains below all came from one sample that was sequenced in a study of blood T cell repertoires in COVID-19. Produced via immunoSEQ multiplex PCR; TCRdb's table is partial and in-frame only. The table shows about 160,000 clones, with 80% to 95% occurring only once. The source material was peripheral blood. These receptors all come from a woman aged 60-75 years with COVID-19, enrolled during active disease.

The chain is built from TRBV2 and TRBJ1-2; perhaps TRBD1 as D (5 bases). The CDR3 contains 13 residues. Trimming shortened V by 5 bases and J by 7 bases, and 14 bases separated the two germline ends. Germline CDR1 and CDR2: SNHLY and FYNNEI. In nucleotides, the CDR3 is TGTGCCAGCAGTCCAAGGGGTATGCTTGGCTACACCTTC. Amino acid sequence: CASSPRGMLGYTF.

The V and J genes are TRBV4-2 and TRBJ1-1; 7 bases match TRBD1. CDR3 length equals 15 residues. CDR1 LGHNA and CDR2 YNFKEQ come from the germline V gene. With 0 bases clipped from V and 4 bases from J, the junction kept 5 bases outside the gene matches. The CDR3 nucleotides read TGTGCCAGCAGCCAAGAACCACAGGGGAGCACTGAAGCTTTCTTT. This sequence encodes CASSQEPQGSTEAFF.

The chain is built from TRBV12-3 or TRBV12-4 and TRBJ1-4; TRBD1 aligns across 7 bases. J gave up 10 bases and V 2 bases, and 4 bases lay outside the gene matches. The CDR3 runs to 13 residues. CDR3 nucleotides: TGTGCCAGCAGTTTATCAGGGGGAGGAAAACTGTTTTTT. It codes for CASSLSGGGKLFF.

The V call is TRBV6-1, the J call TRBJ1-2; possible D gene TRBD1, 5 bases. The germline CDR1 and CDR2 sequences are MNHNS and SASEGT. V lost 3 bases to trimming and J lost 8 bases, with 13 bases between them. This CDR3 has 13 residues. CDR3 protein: CASSEAGRSGYTF. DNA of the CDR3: TGTGCCAGCAGTGAGGCAGGGCGAAGCGGCTACACCTTC.

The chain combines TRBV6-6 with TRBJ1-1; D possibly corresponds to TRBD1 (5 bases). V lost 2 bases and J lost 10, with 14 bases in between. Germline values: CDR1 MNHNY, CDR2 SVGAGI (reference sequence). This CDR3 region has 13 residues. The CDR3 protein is CASSYPEGTAAFF. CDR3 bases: TGTGCCAGCAGTTACCCGGAGGGGACGGCAGCTTTCTTT.

The CDR3, as DNA: TGTGCCAGTAGCCTGTCGGATGAGCGTCCGTTCTCTGGAAACACCATATATTTT. Encoded protein: CASSLSDERPFSGNTIYF. This chain connects TRBV19 to TRBJ1-3, with D uncertain. Trimming stripped 6 bases from V and 0 bases from J, with 21 bases between. There are 18 residues in the CDR3. Germline V CDR1 and CDR2: LNHDA, SQIVND (reference sequence).

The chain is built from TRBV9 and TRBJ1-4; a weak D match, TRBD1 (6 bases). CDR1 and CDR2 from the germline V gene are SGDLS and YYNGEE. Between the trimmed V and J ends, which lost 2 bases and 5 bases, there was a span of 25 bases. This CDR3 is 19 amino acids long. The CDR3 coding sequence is TGTGCCAGCAGCGTCTCTTTGACTGGGGGCGATTACGGGAATGAAAAACTGTTTTTT. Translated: CASSVSLTGGDYGNEKLFF.

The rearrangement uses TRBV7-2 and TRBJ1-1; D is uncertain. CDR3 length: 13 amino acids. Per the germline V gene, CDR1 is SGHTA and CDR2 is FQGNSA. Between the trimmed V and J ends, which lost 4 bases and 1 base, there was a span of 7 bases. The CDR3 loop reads CASSSRGNTEAFF. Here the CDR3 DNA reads TGTGCCAGCAGCTCGCGGGGGAACACTGAAGCTTTCTTT.

The CDR3 sequence: CASSQDTLAGGYNEQFF. CDR3 DNA: TGTGCCAGCAGCCAAGATACACTAGCGGGGGGTTACAATGAGCAGTTCTTC. This chain links TRBV3-1 (or the pseudogene TRBV3-2) with TRBJ2-1; 12 nucleotides agree with TRBD2. From germline, CDR1 is LGHDT and CDR2 YNNKEL (reference sequence). The CDR3 sequence is 17 residues long. J gave up 4 bases and V 0 bases, and 4 bases lay outside the gene matches.

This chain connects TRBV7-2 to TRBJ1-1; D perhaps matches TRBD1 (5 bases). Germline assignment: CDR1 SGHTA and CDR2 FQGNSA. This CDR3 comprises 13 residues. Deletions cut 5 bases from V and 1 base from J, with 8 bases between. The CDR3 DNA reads TGTGCCAGCAGCCAAGACAGGAACACTGAAGCTTTCTTT. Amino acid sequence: CASSQDRNTEAFF.

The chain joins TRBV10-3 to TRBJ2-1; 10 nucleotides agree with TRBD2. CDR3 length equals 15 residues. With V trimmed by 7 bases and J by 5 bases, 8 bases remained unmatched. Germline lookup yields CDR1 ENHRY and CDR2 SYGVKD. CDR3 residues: CAIKGLAGEHNEQFF. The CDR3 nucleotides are TGTGCCATCAAGGGCCTAGCGGGGGAGCACAATGAGCAGTTCTTC.